Presented here are 31 T cell receptor beta chains from one specimen sequenced in a study of cytomegalovirus exposure and HLA in healthy donors. Primers for the PCR totalled 60 Vbeta and 13 Jbeta. TCRdb's copy holds only in-frame clones and misses some; the assay was immunoSEQ multiplex PCR. The ten most abundant clones cover 0.75% to 1% of a sample with 140,000 to 150,000 clones. The sample was PBMCs. The source is a male donor in good health and CMV-seronegative.

The chain employs TRBV15 and TRBJ2-6; TRBD1 is a possible D gene (5 bases). V was pared by 5 bases and J by 3 bases, with 8 bases between. This CDR3 has 14 residues. Germline CDR1 is LNHNV and CDR2 is YYDKDF (reference sequence). In DNA, the CDR3 is TGTGCCACCAGCTCGACAGTTGGGGCCAACGTCCTGACTTTC. Its protein product is CATSSTVGANVLTF.

This chain uses TRBV19 with TRBJ2-2, with a possible D match to TRBD2 (5 bases). Trimming took 4 bases from V and 0 from J, leaving 15 bases between them. The CDR3 runs to 17 residues. Germline loops: CDR1 LNHDA, CDR2 SQIVND (reference sequence). The CDR3 protein is CASSTVSGMTNTGELFF. CDR3 nucleotides: TGTGCCAGTAGTACAGTTTCGGGGATGACGAACACCGGGGAGCTGTTTTTT. Using reference TRBV19 and TRBJ2-2 for the parts outside the CDR3, the full variable domain is DGGITQSPKYLFRKEGQNVTLSCEQNLNHDAMYWYRQDPGQGLRLIYYSQIVNDFQKGDIAEGYSVSREKKESFPLTVTSAQKNPTAFYLCASSTVSGMTNTGELFFGEGSRLTVL.

The CDR3 here is CASSQAGGDTGELFF. CDR3 coding DNA: TGTGCCAGCAGCCAGGCGGGGGGGGACACCGGGGAGCTGTTTTTT. The chain couples TRBV4-2 to TRBJ2-2; 9 bases are shared with TRBD2. The germline V gene encodes CDR1 LGHNA and CDR2 YNFKEQ. This CDR3 region has 15 residues. The V gene end was trimmed by 3 bases and the J gene end by 3 bases; junction bases not matched to a gene: 2.

The chain uses TRBV25-1 and TRBJ2-1; tentative D call: TRBD2 (6 bases). This CDR3 has 16 residues. Between the trimmed V and J ends, which lost 4 bases and 7 bases, there was a span of 20 bases. Germline values: CDR1 MGHDK, CDR2 SYGVNS. In DNA, the CDR3 is TGTGCCAGCAGTGGCGCCGGCGGGGCCTCTTGGAATGAGCAGTTCTTC. Translation: CASSGAGGASWNEQFF.

The rearrangement joins TRBV6-1 to TRBJ2-7; no firm D call. V was cut by 4 bases and J by 0 bases, with 7 bases left in between. The CDR3 is made up of 13 amino acids. Per germline, CDR1 MNHNS and CDR2 SASEGT. CDR3 in DNA: TGTGCCAGCAGTGGACGGAGCTCCTACGAGCAGTACTTC. It encodes CASSGRSSYEQYF.

The chain couples TRBV12-5 to TRBJ2-7, with D possibly matching TRBD2 (5 bases). Trimming removed 6 bases at V and 1 base at J, with 10 bases between. The CDR3 runs to 13 residues. Germline values: CDR1 LGHNT, CDR2 FRNRAP. CDR3 protein: CASGNGGSYEQYF. The CDR3 DNA reads TGTGCTAGTGGGAATGGCGGGTCCTACGAGCAGTACTTC.

V gene TRBV7-7 combines with J gene TRBJ2-3; D is undetermined. The germline gives CDR1 SSHAT, CDR2 FNYEAQ (reference sequence). Trimming removed 5 bases from V and 6 bases from J, with 12 bases in between. This CDR3 has 13 residues. The CDR3 nucleotides read TGTGCCAGCAGCCCCTACCCCAGGGATACGCAGTATTTT. Protein product: CASSPYPRDTQYF. Based on the CDR3 plus reference TRBV7-7 and TRBJ2-3, the full variable domain is GAGVSQSPRYKVTKRGQDVTLRCDPISSHATLYWYQQALGQGPEFLTYFNYEAQPDKSGLPSDRFSAERPEGSISTLTIQRTEQRDSAMYRCASSPYPRDTQYFGPGTRLTVL.

V usage is TRBV7-9 and J usage is TRBJ2-3; the match to TRBD2 covers 13 bases. The CDR3 spans 16 residues. The ends lost 5 bases at V and 4 bases at J; junction bases unmatched: 6. Looked up from germline, CDR1 is SEHNR and CDR2 is FQNEAQ (reference sequence). CDR3 in amino acids: CASSVWTSGSPDTQYF. The CDR3 nucleotides are TGTGCCAGCAGCGTTTGGACTAGCGGGAGCCCAGATACGCAGTATTTT.

V and J are TRBV4-2 and TRBJ1-1; perhaps TRBD1 as D (6 bases). Germline CDR1 is LGHNA and CDR2 is YNFKEQ. The CDR3 is 13 amino acids. V was clipped by 6 bases and J by 7 bases, with 15 bases between them. CDR3 DNA: TGTGCCAGCAGGTGGGCCAGGGGTGTTGAAGCTTTCTTT. It is translated as CASRWARGVEAFF.

The V and J genes are TRBV5-6 and TRBJ2-2; no clear D gene. CDR3 length: 15 amino acids. Trimming took 2 bases from V and 7 from J, leaving 15 bases between them. Germline loops: CDR1 SGHDT, CDR2 YYEEEE. CDR3 sequence: CASSFGFLSGGELFF. CDR3 nucleotides: TGTGCCAGCAGCTTTGGTTTCTTATCCGGCGGGGAGCTGTTTTTT.

This chain joins TRBV29-1 and TRBJ2-1; D perhaps matches TRBD1 (6 bases). The CDR3 runs 14 residues. Germline V lookup: CDR1 SQVTM, CDR2 ANQGSEA. CDR3 protein: CSVRGQGPYNEQFF. The CDR3 region has the DNA TGCAGTGTCCGCGGGCAGGGGCCCTACAATGAGCAGTTCTTC.

V is TRBV28 and J is TRBJ2-7; 10 positions agree with TRBD1. The length of the CDR3 is 15 residues. J gave up 3 bases and V 2 bases, and 4 bases lay outside the gene matches. Germline loops: CDR1 MDHEN, CDR2 SYDVKM. Here the CDR3 DNA reads TGTGCCAGCAGTTTAGGGACAGGGGAAGACTACGAGCAGTACTTC. Translating it yields CASSLGTGEDYEQYF.

The CDR3 region has the DNA TGTGCCACCAGCAGAGATCGCCCAGCACTCGGGGGTTCCACCTACGAGCAGTACTTC. Its translation: CATSRDRPALGGSTYEQYF. V usage is TRBV15 and J usage is TRBJ2-7; possible D gene TRBD2, 6 bases. Trimming removed 0 bases from V and 2 bases from J, with 23 bases in between. Germline-derived CDR1 and CDR2 are LNHNV and YYDKDF (reference sequence). The CDR3 sequence is 19 residues long.

The J gene is TRBJ2-7, the V gene TRBV28, with 7 bases aligning to TRBD1. Germline assignment: CDR1 MDHEN and CDR2 SYDVKM. The junction had 11 bases not matched to a gene; V was cut back by 3 bases and J by 3 bases. The CDR3 consists of 16 residues. This CDR3 reads CASSLIRGPSNYEQYF. DNA of the CDR3: TGTGCCAGCAGTTTGATTAGGGGGCCATCAAACTACGAGCAGTACTTC.

The V gene is TRBV7-9, the J gene TRBJ2-7, with D tentatively TRBD2 (6 bases). Germline lookup yields CDR1 SEHNR and CDR2 FQNEAQ (reference sequence). This CDR3 is 15 amino acids long. V was cut by 8 bases and J by 6 bases, with 23 bases left in between. In DNA, the CDR3 is TGTGCCAGCGGCCCAGCGGGCGGAGTCAGAAGCGAGCAGTACTTC. It encodes CASGPAGGVRSEQYF.

The CDR3 spells CASSFSAGMYTEAFF. The CDR3 region has the DNA TGTGCCAGCAGTTTTTCCGCAGGGATGTACACTGAAGCTTTCTTT. The chain joins TRBV27 to TRBJ1-1, with a tentative D call TRBD1 (5 bases). The germline gives CDR1 MNHEY, CDR2 SMNVEV (reference sequence). Trimming took 3 bases from V and 3 from J, leaving 14 bases between them. The CDR3 totals 15 residues.

The chain recombines TRBV19 with TRBJ2-1; 8 nucleotides match TRBD2. Looked up from germline, CDR1 is LNHDA and CDR2 is SQIVND (reference sequence). J lost 4 bases, V lost 5 bases, and 4 bases had no gene match. This CDR3 is built from 14 residues. CDR3 loop: CASSLLADYNEQFF. The CDR3 DNA sequence: TGTGCCAGTAGTTTACTAGCGGATTACAATGAGCAGTTCTTC.

The chain is built from TRBV11-2 and TRBJ1-5, with 8 positions matching TRBD1. The CDR3 spans 15 residues. Trimming removed 1 base from V and 3 bases from J; junction bases left unmatched: 2. Germline assignment: CDR1 SGHAT and CDR2 FQNNGV. The CDR3 DNA follows: TGTGCCAGCAGCTTAGGGGACAGGTTCAATCAGCCCCAGCATTTT. This gives the protein CASSLGDRFNQPQHF. Using reference TRBV11-2 and TRBJ1-5 for the parts outside the CDR3, the full variable domain is EAGVAQSPRYKIIEKRQSVAFWCNPISGHATLYWYQQILGQGPKLLIQFQNNGVVDDSQLPKDRFSAERLKGVDSTLKIQPAKLEDSAVYLCASSLGDRFNQPQHFGDGTRLSIL.

The chain couples TRBV18 to TRBJ1-6; D is possibly TRBD1 (6 bases). The CDR3 loop spans 17 amino acids. Trimming stripped 2 bases from V and 0 bases from J, with 11 bases between. CDR1 is KGHSH, CDR2 LQKENI, per germline. As DNA, the CDR3 is TGTGCCAGCTCACCAATAACAGGGAGCTCCTATAATTCACCCCTCCACTTT. As protein: CASSPITGSSYNSPLHF.

The V call is TRBV6-5, the J call TRBJ1-1; 7 bases agree with TRBD1. The CDR3 extends over 13 amino acids. Germline V gene sequence: CDR1 MNHEY, CDR2 SVGAGI. Unmatched junction bases numbered 5, after V lost 2 bases and J lost 8 bases. The CDR3 bases are TGTGCCAGCAGTTACCTCACAGGGGCCGAAGCTTTCTTT. Translation: CASSYLTGAEAFF.

This chain uses TRBV10-3 with TRBJ1-4; perhaps TRBD1 as D (6 bases). Trimming removed 4 bases at V and 3 bases at J, with 12 bases between. The germline CDR1 and CDR2 sequences are ENHRY and SYGVKD. The CDR3 length is 15 residues. DNA of the CDR3: TGTGCCATCAGTGTAACAGGGAAGGCTAATGAAAAACTGTTTTTT. Its protein is CAISVTGKANEKLFF.

This rearrangement joins TRBV7-9 to TRBJ2-7, with 9 bases aligning to TRBD1. Germline loops: CDR1 SEHNR, CDR2 FQNEAQ (reference sequence). CDR3 size: 16 residues. The ends lost 2 bases at V and 1 base at J; junction bases unmatched: 6. The DNA for the CDR3 is TGTGCCAGCAGCTTAACAAGAGGGACAGGGTCCTACGAGCAGTACTTC. This sequence encodes CASSLTRGTGSYEQYF.

The chain has TRBV7-9 and TRBJ1-2; D gene ambiguous. V was pared by 0 bases and J by 4 bases, with 12 bases between. Looked up from germline, CDR1 is SEHNR and CDR2 is FQNEAQ (reference sequence). The CDR3 is 15 amino acids. DNA for the CDR3: TGTGCCAGCAGCTTAGCGAGGGAGTTAGGCTATGGCTACACCTTC. Its protein product is CASSLARELGYGYTF.

About this clone itself: The same CDR3 arises from other DNA sequences in this sample as well. The V call is TRBV9, the J call TRBJ1-1, with D perhaps TRBD1 (5 bases). There are 14 residues in the CDR3. The V end was cut by 0 bases, the J end by 1 base, with 7 bases between. CDR1 is SGDLS, CDR2 YYNGEE, per germline. CDR3 in DNA: TGTGCCAGCAGCGTAGGTCAGGGGAACACTGAAGCTTTCTTT. It encodes CASSVGQGNTEAFF.

The gene calls are TRBV7-9 and TRBJ1-5; a weak D match, TRBD1 (6 bases). CDR1 is SEHNR and CDR2 is FQNEAQ in the germline V gene (reference sequence). This CDR3 comprises 16 residues. V was pared by 5 bases and J by 2 bases, with 16 bases between. As DNA, the CDR3 is TGTGCCAGCAGCCAAAACAGGGAAGGTCGCAATCAGCCCCAGCATTTT. This sequence encodes CASSQNREGRNQPQHF.

CDR3 amino acids: CSVSPRRETQYF. CDR3 DNA sequence: TGCAGCGTATCACCCCGGAGAGAGACCCAGTACTTC. The genes are TRBV29-1 and TRBJ2-5; D unresolved. CDR3 length: 12 amino acids. Trimming took off 6 bases at V and 4 bases at J, with 12 bases between the two ends. Germline values: CDR1 SQVTM, CDR2 ANQGSEA.

The chain has TRBV5-6 and TRBJ2-3; 14 bases agree with TRBD2. The CDR3 loop spans 19 amino acids. The germline V gene has CDR1 SGHDT and CDR2 YYEEEE. J was trimmed by 0 bases and V by 4 bases; bases with no gene match: 10. The chain's CDR3 is CASSLGTSGRRPSTDTQYF. The CDR3 DNA is TGTGCCAGCAGCCTCGGGACTAGCGGGAGAAGGCCCAGCACAGATACGCAGTATTTT.

The genes are TRBV7-2 and TRBJ2-6, with D uncertain. V was shortened by 3 bases and J by 0 bases, with 6 bases between the two germline ends. The CDR3 length is 15 residues. Germline V CDR1 and CDR2: SGHTA, FQGNSA. The CDR3 coding sequence is TGTGCCAGCAGCTTTATGAGCTCTGGGGCCAACGTCCTGACTTTC. It encodes CASSFMSSGANVLTF.

The V gene is TRBV19, the J gene TRBJ2-7; perhaps TRBD1 as D (6 bases). There are 16 residues in the CDR3. Germline lookup yields CDR1 LNHDA and CDR2 SQIVND (reference sequence). The V gene lost 4 bases and the J gene lost 6 bases, with 22 bases spanning the gap. CDR3 sequence (DNA): TGTGCCAGTAGTAGCCGGGCCCCGGTCCCAGGGGCCGAGCAGTACTTC. This sequence encodes CASSSRAPVPGAEQYF.

The rearrangement links TRBV6-6 to TRBJ2-1, with 8 positions matching TRBD1. Looked up from germline, CDR1 is MNHNY and CDR2 is SVGAGI (reference sequence). This CDR3 is 13 amino acids long. V lost 7 bases to trimming and J lost 7 bases; unmatched junction nucleotides: 6. CDR3 amino acids: CASIGTGRNEQFF. The CDR3 DNA follows: TGTGCCAGCATCGGGACAGGCCGAAATGAGCAGTTCTTC.

The rearrangement links TRBV25-1 to TRBJ1-5; TRBD1 aligns across 7 bases. This CDR3 is built from 14 residues. V shed 6 bases and J 5 bases; nucleotides not matched to a gene: 7. Germline V gives CDR1 MGHDK, CDR2 SYGVNS. This CDR3 is CASRGGGEYQPQHF. For the CDR3, the DNA is TGTGCCAGCAGAGGAGGGGGCGAGTATCAGCCCCAGCATTTT.